These 6 T cell receptor beta chains came from one sample sequenced in a study of T cells in localized non-small cell lung cancer (dated by TCRdb to 2018 to 2021). The protocol used for the library was the immunoSEQ multiplex PCR assay. TCRdb re-hosts the immuneACCESS table, in-frame sequences only. Its copies lack some clones; in the studies checked, an unresolved V gene accounts for under half of them, and the cause for the rest is not known. Counted in this sample were tens of thousands of clones; more than 65% of them appeared once. Clones ranked in the top ten supply 15% to 20% of the sample. Sequencing was performed on peripheral blood, taken before any cancer treatment. The receptors shown here come from a male donor at least 60 years old with stage III squamous cell lung carcinoma.

This rearrangement joins TRBV5-6 to TRBJ1-3; no clear D gene. CDR3 length: 13 amino acids. V lost 4 bases, J lost 4 bases, and 9 bases lay in between. Per the germline V gene, CDR1 is SGHDT and CDR2 is YYEEEE. CDR3 nucleotides: TGTGCCAGCAGCACCGGCAACGGAAACACCATATATTTT. Translated: CASSTGNGNTIYF.

In this sample, this clone turned up once. The chain couples TRBV7-6 to TRBJ2-5; either TRBD1 or TRBD2 may supply D (5 bases each). Trimming shortened V by 0 bases and J by 5 bases, and 7 bases separated the two germline ends. CDR3 length: 13 amino acids. Per germline, CDR1 SGHVS and CDR2 FNYEAQ. This CDR3 reads CASSLAGDETQYF. CDR3 sequence (DNA): TGTGCCAGCAGCTTAGCAGGGGACGAGACCCAGTACTTC. Full variable domain (outside the CDR3, taken from reference TRBV7-6 and TRBJ2-5): GAGVSQSPRYKVTKRGQDVALRCDPISGHVSLYWYRQALGQGPEFLTYFNYEAQQDKSGLPNDRFSAERPEGSISTLTIQRTEQRDSAMYRCASSLAGDETQYFGPGTRLLVL.

The V and J genes are TRBV5-4 and TRBJ2-5; tentatively, D is TRBD2 (6 bases). V lost 4 bases, J lost 4 bases, and 14 bases lay in between. This CDR3 contains 14 residues. Germline-derived CDR1 and CDR2 are SGHNT and YYREEE (reference sequence). As DNA, the CDR3 is TGTGCCAGCAGCCCGGAGGGACTTTTAGAGACCCAGTACTTC. Its translation: CASSPEGLLETQYF.

J is TRBJ1-2 and V is TRBV5-6, with D possibly matching TRBD1 (5 bases). Looked up from germline, CDR1 is SGHDT and CDR2 is YYEEEE. The CDR3 is 15 residues long. V was shortened by 4 bases and J by 5 bases, with 18 bases between the two germline ends. The CDR3 DNA reads TGTGCCAGCAGCGCACCGGGACGGACAATTTATGGCTACACCTTC. Translating gives CASSAPGRTIYGYTF.

The J gene is TRBJ1-6, the V gene TRBV14; no clear D. This CDR3 comprises 13 residues. Germline lookup yields CDR1 SGHDN and CDR2 FVKESK. Trimming pared 4 bases from V and 10 bases from J, leaving 11 bases between. The DNA for the CDR3 is TGTGCCAGCAGCCTAGGGATGGTGTCACCCCTCCACTTT. Amino acids: CASSLGMVSPLHF.

This chain uses TRBV7-8 with TRBJ1-2; 8 nucleotides agree with TRBD1. The CDR3 contains 14 residues. Losses at the gene ends were 5 bases for V and 7 bases for J; bases not matched to a gene: 9. CDR1 and CDR2 from the germline V gene are SGHVS and FQNEAQ. CDR3: CASSVSTGDSGYTF. CDR3 nucleotide sequence: TGTGCCAGCAGCGTATCGACAGGGGATTCTGGCTACACCTTC.